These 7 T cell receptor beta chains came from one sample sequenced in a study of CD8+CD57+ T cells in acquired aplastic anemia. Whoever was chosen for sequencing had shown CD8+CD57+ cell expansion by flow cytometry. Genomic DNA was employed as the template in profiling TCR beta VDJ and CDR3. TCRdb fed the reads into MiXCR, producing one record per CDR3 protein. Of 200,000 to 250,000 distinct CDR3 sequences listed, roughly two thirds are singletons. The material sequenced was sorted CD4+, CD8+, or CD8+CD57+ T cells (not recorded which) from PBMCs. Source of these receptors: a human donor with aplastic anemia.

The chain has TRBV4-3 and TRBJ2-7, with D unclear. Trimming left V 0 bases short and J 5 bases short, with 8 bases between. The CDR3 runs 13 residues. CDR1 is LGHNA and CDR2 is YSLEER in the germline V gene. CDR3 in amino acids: CASSQEGWDEQYF. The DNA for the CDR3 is TGCGCCAGCAGCCAAGAAGGATGGGACGAGCAGTACTTC.

CDR3 DNA: TGTGCCAGCAGCCCAACGGAATGGACAGGGGGCAGGCTCCAGCATTTT. It encodes CASSPTEWTGGRLQHF. This chain connects TRBV6-6 to TRBJ1-5, with 11 positions matching TRBD1. V dropped 6 bases and J dropped 12; count of bases not matched to a gene: 16. This CDR3 is built from 16 residues. Germline loops: CDR1 MNHNY, CDR2 SVGAGI (reference sequence).

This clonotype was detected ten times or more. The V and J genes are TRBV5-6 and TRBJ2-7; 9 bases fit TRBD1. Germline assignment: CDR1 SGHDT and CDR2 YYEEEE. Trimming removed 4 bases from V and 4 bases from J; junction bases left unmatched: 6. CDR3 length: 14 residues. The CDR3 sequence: CASSPGQGSYEQYF. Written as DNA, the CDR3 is TGTGCCAGCAGCCCCGGACAGGGGAGTTACGAGCAGTACTTC.

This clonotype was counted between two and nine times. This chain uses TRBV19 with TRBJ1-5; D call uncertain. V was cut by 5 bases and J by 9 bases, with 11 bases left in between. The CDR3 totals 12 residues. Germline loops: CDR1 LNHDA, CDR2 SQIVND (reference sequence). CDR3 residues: CASSVRQGPQHF. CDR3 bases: TGTGCCAGTAGTGTCAGACAAGGGCCCCAGCATTTT.

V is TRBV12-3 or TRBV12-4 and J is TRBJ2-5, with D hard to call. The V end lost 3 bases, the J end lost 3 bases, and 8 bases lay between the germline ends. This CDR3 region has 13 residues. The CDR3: CASSFGVKETQYF. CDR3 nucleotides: TGTGCCAGCAGTTTCGGTGTCAAAGAGACCCAGTACTTC.

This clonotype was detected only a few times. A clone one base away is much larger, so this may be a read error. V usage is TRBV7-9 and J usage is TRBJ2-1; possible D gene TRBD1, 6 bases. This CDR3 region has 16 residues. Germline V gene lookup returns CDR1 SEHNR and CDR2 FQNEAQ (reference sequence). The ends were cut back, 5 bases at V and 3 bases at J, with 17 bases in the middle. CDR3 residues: CASSTLAGVYYNEQFF. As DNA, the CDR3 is TGTGCCAGCAGCACATTGGCAGGGGTTTACTACAATGAGCAGTTCTTC.

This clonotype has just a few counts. CDR3 sequence: CRAPRPIQETQYF. The CDR3 DNA follows: TGTAGGGCACCAAGGCCTATCCAAGAGACCCAGTACTTC. The rearrangement joins TRBV5-5 to TRBJ2-5, with D uncertain. CDR3 length equals 13 residues. Germline CDR1 and CDR2: SGHKS and YYEKEE (reference sequence).